Listed below are T cell receptor beta chains from one sample, sequenced in a study of T cell repertoires and HLA-DP antigens. These receptors' antigens are unknown. Clones were read by immunoSEQ multiplex PCR, and TCRdb kept only the in-frame ones, dropping some. The sample contains approximately 86,000 clones, about 89% of which appear only once. The sequenced sample consisted of CD4+ T cells from PBMCs. Receptors were obtained from a man aged 50-59 years in good health and CMV-seronegative. Both conserved end residues are part of each CDR3. The order of the fields is V gene, J gene, CDR3 protein.

>TRBV5-1|TRBJ2-7
CASSARLAGITYEQYF
>TRBV6-1|TRBJ1-6
CASSEVGPDNSPLHF
>TRBV27|TRBJ1-5
CASRPLTGNNQPQHF
>TRBV7-9|TRBJ2-7
CASNRDSYEQYF
>TRBV6-5|TRBJ1-2
CASQQGYTF
>TRBV28|TRBJ1-1
CASSKDRVGRAFF
>TRBV25-1|TRBJ2-1
CASSEPGSNRGEQFF
>TRBV9|TRBJ2-1
CASSVGAGGFHEQFF
>TRBV28|TRBJ2-2
CASSLGPLETGELFF
>TRBV28|TRBJ2-4
CASSLLAAKNIQYF
>TRBV5-4|TRBJ2-1
CASSLRRDRGNEQFF
>TRBV12-5|TRBJ2-5
CASAATSVETQYF
>TRBV27|TRBJ1-5
CASSRTGAVQPQHF
>TRBV27|TRBJ2-2
CASSLRTGVMNTGELFF
>TRBV10-3|TRBJ2-3
CAISPGLAGVVDTQYF
>TRBV5-4|TRBJ1-5
CASSLEGGQPQHF
>TRBV6-4|TRBJ1-2
CASSPTDTNYGYTF
>TRBV5-8|TRBJ1-2
CASRLGGAHYGYTF
>TRBV28|TRBJ2-7
CASRLSPANSYEQYF
>TRBV27|TRBJ2-2
CASSRILGTGNTGELFF
>TRBV18|TRBJ1-1
CASSPGVPKNTEAFF
>TRBV5-6|TRBJ1-2
CASSEGSYGYTF
>TRBV5-1|TRBJ1-2
CASSLEGGDYGYTF
>TRBV9|TRBJ2-5
CASSVSPAQETQYF
>TRBV28|TRBJ2-7
CASSPGDRQDEQYF
>TRBV11-2|TRBJ1-2
CASSPGGPVGYGYTF
>TRBV12-5|TRBJ2-5
CASGSGQGGLGQETQYF
>TRBV9|TRBJ2-1
CASSSRGSGGPAPYNEQFF
>TRBV5-1|TRBJ1-4
CASSLAEASEKLFF
>TRBV6-5|TRBJ2-7
CASRNRDRGPYEQYF
>TRBV7-2|TRBJ1-1
CASSSRVNTEAFF
>TRBV7-2|TRBJ2-3
CAGGAGGTDTQYF
>TRBV27|TRBJ2-5
CASTSRTSGRGETQYF
>TRBV7-2|TRBJ2-3
CASSLGSGSSGTDTQYF
>TRBV30|TRBJ2-2
CAWSVQGGGELFF
>TRBV7-8|TRBJ2-3
CASSLWRAKTDTQYF
>TRBV19|TRBJ1-2
CASSTQGGFYGYTF
>TRBV10-3|TRBJ2-7
CAISESTQGYEQYF
>TRBV28|TRBJ2-2
CASIAGGPGTGELFF
>TRBV30|TRBJ1-1
CAWRDGGRLNTEAFF
>TRBV5-1|TRBJ2-3
CASSFRSGGPTDTQYF
>TRBV6-6|TRBJ2-6
CASSSGVVLTF
>TRBV18|TRBJ2-5
CASSPSGPGETQYF
>TRBV30|TRBJ2-6
CAWRNSGANVLTF
>TRBV19|TRBJ1-6
CASGQLNSPLHF
>TRBV5-1|TRBJ2-2
CASVATLDTGELFF